This note documents a single T cell receptor beta chain sequence. This sample was included in a study of T cell responses to AZD1222 COVID-19 vaccine. The CDR3 is 13 amino acids. With 4 bases removed from V and 1 base from J, the gap between germline ends came to 5 bases. Germline CDR1 reads LNHDA; CDR2 reads SQIVND (reference sequence). Here immunoSEQ multiplex PCR was the method, and the copy in TCRdb shows in-frame clones only, minus some. The table has 200,000 to 250,000 clones, roughly 91% seen once; the top ten hold roughly 1%. Sequencing used peripheral blood, obtained on day 0 of MenACWY control vaccination. The clonotype comes from an adult in good health. This chain links TRBV19 with TRBJ2-1; D unclear. The CDR3 DNA reads as TGTGCCAGTAGTACCCAATCCTACAATGAGCAGTTCTTC. It is translated as CASSTQSYNEQFF.